These T cell receptor beta chains were read from a single sample in a study of T cell repertoires in cytomegalovirus infection. Using its own MiXCR run on the reads, TCRdb lists one record per CDR3 protein. The repertoire holds fewer than 650,000 distinct CDR3 sequences, with 35% to 50% as singletons. Antigens for these TCRs are unknown. Material: cultured PBMCs, obtained from culture after CMV antigen stimulation. The receptors here all came from a human donor in good health (CMV status not recorded). Some clones in this sample may be carry-over from other donors' samples. CDR3s include the opening cysteine and the closing phenylalanine or tryptophan. Each record gives: CDR3 length, J gene, clone size, V gene, CDR3 protein. The size of a clone is reported for some rows only, either as once, few or many, or as a class for expanded clones.

len: 15; j_gene: TRBJ2-1; abundance: .; v_gene: TRBV7-2; CDR3aa: CASSSTGSSYNEQFF
len: 17; j_gene: TRBJ2-1; abundance: .; v_gene: TRBV10-3; CDR3aa: CAISESRARLSPNEQFF
len: 15; j_gene: TRBJ1-5; abundance: .; v_gene: TRBV6-5; CDR3aa: CASSPTDVSNQPQHF
len: 14; j_gene: TRBJ1-1; abundance: .; v_gene: TRBV7-9; CDR3aa: CASSFGQGAAEAFF
len: 13; j_gene: TRBJ2-5; abundance: many; v_gene: TRBV7-2; CDR3aa: CASSPRLSETQYF
len: 15; j_gene: TRBJ1-2; abundance: .; v_gene: TRBV7-2; CDR3aa: CASSPYLSQGYGYTF
len: 15; j_gene: TRBJ2-4; abundance: few; v_gene: TRBV7-2; CDR3aa: CASSLGAGLRSIQYF
len: 16; j_gene: TRBJ1-5; abundance: .; v_gene: TRBV7-2; CDR3aa: CASSLGRDSFNQPQHF
len: 18; j_gene: TRBJ1-1; abundance: .; v_gene: TRBV2; CDR3aa: CANRGRVSERLKNTEAFF
len: 12; j_gene: TRBJ2-4; abundance: .; v_gene: TRBV6-6; CDR3aa: CASRTEENIQYF
len: 16; j_gene: TRBJ1-2; abundance: .; v_gene: TRBV7-9; CDR3aa: CASSPSGGQRASGYTF
len: 11; j_gene: TRBJ1-1; abundance: many; v_gene: TRBV6-6; CDR3aa: CASVRHTEAFF
len: 16; j_gene: TRBJ2-1; abundance: once; v_gene: TRBV5-1; CDR3aa: CASSLAGQGAFNEQFF
len: 15; j_gene: TRBJ1-4; abundance: .; v_gene: TRBV6-5; CDR3aa: CASSYSTGGNEKLFF
len: 15; j_gene: TRBJ1-5; abundance: .; v_gene: TRBV6-1; CDR3aa: CASSRTDYSNQPQHF
len: 13; j_gene: TRBJ2-5; abundance: .; v_gene: TRBV6-8; CDR3aa: CASSYGGAETQYF
len: 15; j_gene: TRBJ2-5; abundance: few; v_gene: TRBV19; CDR3aa: CARLGGQGAGETQYF
len: 14; j_gene: TRBJ2-7; abundance: .; v_gene: TRBV2; CDR3aa: CASSWQGASYEQYF
len: 16; j_gene: TRBJ1-4; abundance: few; v_gene: TRBV7-4; CDR3aa: CASSPGTVATNEKLFF
len: 14; j_gene: TRBJ1-2; abundance: few; v_gene: TRBV7-8; CDR3aa: CASSLDRLPSGYTF
len: 15; j_gene: TRBJ2-2; abundance: .; v_gene: TRBV12-3/TRBV12-4; CDR3aa: CASSFQGADTGELFF
len: 16; j_gene: TRBJ2-7; abundance: .; v_gene: TRBV7-8; CDR3aa: CASSLVRLAGAYEQYF
len: 15; j_gene: TRBJ1-2; abundance: .; v_gene: TRBV6-5; CDR3aa: CASSLGQGQNYGYTF
len: 15; j_gene: TRBJ2-2; abundance: once; v_gene: TRBV5-1; CDR3aa: CASSLEDPRPGELFF
len: 14; j_gene: TRBJ2-5; abundance: .; v_gene: TRBV4-1; CDR3aa: CASSQATNQETQYF
len: 16; j_gene: TRBJ2-5; abundance: .; v_gene: TRBV5-8; CDR3aa: CASSSLRGRPKETQYF
len: 13; j_gene: TRBJ1-5; abundance: .; v_gene: TRBV6-6; CDR3aa: CACRRDSNQPQHF
len: 16; j_gene: TRBJ1-2; abundance: few; v_gene: TRBV7-9; CDR3aa: CASSPRRGEDSYGYTF
len: 15; j_gene: TRBJ1-5; abundance: many; v_gene: TRBV7-8; CDR3aa: CASSLKGYSNQPQHF
len: 15; j_gene: TRBJ2-7; abundance: few; v_gene: TRBV7-9; CDR3aa: CASSLAQGTGYEQYF
len: 17; j_gene: TRBJ2-1; abundance: once; v_gene: TRBV5-4; CDR3aa: CASNKYTGTHSYNEQFF
len: 16; j_gene: TRBJ2-1; abundance: .; v_gene: TRBV18; CDR3aa: CASSPRASGGYGEQFF
len: 17; j_gene: TRBJ2-3; abundance: .; v_gene: TRBV11-2; CDR3aa: CASSSIRTSRGADTQYF
len: 14; j_gene: TRBJ2-5; abundance: .; v_gene: TRBV6-1; CDR3aa: CASSPTGPAETQYF
len: 15; j_gene: TRBJ1-6; abundance: .; v_gene: TRBV12-3/TRBV12-4; CDR3aa: CASSLAPGAASPLHF